The 10 T cell receptor beta chains listed next were all sequenced from one sample in a study of blood T cell repertoires in COVID-19. Produced via immunoSEQ multiplex PCR; TCRdb's table is partial and in-frame only. Of 190,000 or so clones listed, approximately 83% were seen once; the top ten hold roughly 7%. Material for sequencing was PBMCs or T cells enriched from blood (not recorded which). The source of these receptors is a man in his forties who had recovered from COVID-19.

J is TRBJ1-1 and V is TRBV5-1; 8 bases match TRBD1. The CDR3 is 15 residues long. V was clipped by 1 base and J by 8 bases; unmatched bases: 10. Per the germline V gene, CDR1 is SGHRS and CDR2 is YFSETQ. CDR3 region: CASSLRPDRVYEAFF. For the CDR3, the DNA is TGCGCCAGCAGCTTGAGGCCGGACAGGGTTTACGAAGCTTTCTTT.

This clone has only a few counts. The gene calls are TRBV5-1 and TRBJ1-2; 8 bases are shared with TRBD1. With 0 bases clipped from V and 4 bases from J, the junction kept 8 bases outside the gene matches. CDR3 size: 16 residues. The V gene's germline CDR1 is SGHRS and CDR2 YFSETQ. CDR3: CASSLDQGARGYGYTF. Here the CDR3 DNA reads TGCGCCAGCAGCTTGGACCAGGGGGCGCGGGGCTATGGCTACACCTTC.

The chain recombines TRBV5-1 with TRBJ2-5; 9 bases line up with TRBD1. The CDR3 runs to 17 residues. V was pared by 0 bases and J by 5 bases, with 11 bases of the junction left unmatched. The germline CDR1 and CDR2 sequences are SGHRS and YFSETQ. CDR3 region: CASSLAVTGGPWETQYF. The CDR3 coding sequence is TGCGCCAGCAGCTTGGCCGTCACAGGGGGCCCATGGGAGACCCAGTACTTC. Based on the CDR3 plus reference TRBV5-1 and TRBJ2-5, the full variable domain is KAGVTQTPRYLIKTRGQQVTLSCSPISGHRSVSWYQQTPGQGLQFLFEYFSETQRNKGNFPGRFSGRQFSNSRSEMNVSTLELGDSALYLCASSLAVTGGPWETQYFGPGTRLLVL.

CDR3 bases: TGTGCCAGCGGCCCCGTTGGAGCCTACGAGCAGTACTTC. This sequence encodes CASGPVGAYEQYF. This chain connects TRBV25-1 to TRBJ2-7; D not resolved. Looked up from germline, CDR1 is MGHDK and CDR2 is SYGVNS. Trimming removed 8 bases at V and 2 bases at J, with 13 bases between. CDR3 length equals 13 residues.

This clone has only a few counts. J is TRBJ2-7 and V is TRBV11-3; the D is unclear. Per the germline V gene, CDR1 is SGHNT and CDR2 is YENEEA. The CDR3 consists of 13 residues. Trimming stripped 1 base from V and 3 bases from J, with 7 bases between. The CDR3 nucleotides are TGTGCCAGCAGCTTAGGGCCCCTCTACGAGCAGTACTTC. It is translated as CASSLGPLYEQYF.

The chain employs TRBV4-1 and TRBJ2-5, with 8 bases lining up with TRBD2. Germline trimming cut 8 bases from V and 1 base from J; bases unmatched to any gene: 12. Germline loops: CDR1 MGHRA, CDR2 YSYEKL. The CDR3 runs 16 residues. CDR3 loop: CASAPGAGAFQETQYF. CDR3 coding DNA: TGCGCCAGCGCCCCGGGAGCGGGGGCCTTCCAAGAGACCCAGTACTTC.

Remarks on this clone: An end of the junction does not agree with germline; a read error may underlie this. The gene calls are TRBV7-6 and TRBJ1-1; maybe TRBD1 (5 bases). CDR1 SGHVS and CDR2 FNYEAQ come from the germline V gene. CDR3 length: 15 amino acids. CDR3 sequence reads: CACSLVGGSNTEAFF. The CDR3 DNA reads TGTGCCTGCAGCTTAGTCGGGGGGTCGAACACTGAAGCTTTCTTT.

The genes are TRBV9 and TRBJ2-3; tentatively, D is TRBD2 (6 bases). Trimming cost V 1 base and J 2 bases, with 8 bases left between them. This CDR3 region has 14 residues. The V gene's germline CDR1 is SGDLS and CDR2 YYNGEE. The DNA of the CDR3 is TGTGCCAGCAGCGTAATAGCGGACACAGATACGCAGTATTTT. Its translation: CASSVIADTDTQYF.

The genes are TRBV28 and TRBJ1-2; D gene unclear. CDR3 length: 14 amino acids. Trimming took 2 bases from V and 8 from J, leaving 15 bases between them. Germline-derived CDR1 and CDR2 are MDHEN and SYDVKM. In DNA, the CDR3 is TGTGCCAGCAGTTTAGAGCCGGGGTTGGGCGGCTACACCTTC. Its translation: CASSLEPGLGGYTF.

V usage is TRBV5-8 and J usage is TRBJ1-5; D gene unclear. V was clipped by 2 bases and J by 4 bases, with 7 bases between them. CDR1 and CDR2 (germline): SGHTS, YDEGEE. This CDR3 has 13 residues. The CDR3 reads CASSFRGNQPQHF. The CDR3 coding sequence is TGTGCCAGCAGCTTTCGAGGAAATCAGCCCCAGCATTTT. The entire variable domain, with the rest obtained from reference TRBV5-8 and TRBJ1-5, is as follows: EAGVTQSPTHLIKTRGQQATLRCSPISGHTSVYWYQQALGLGLQFLLWYDEGEERNRGNFPPRFSGRQFPNYSSELNVNALELEDSALYLCASSFRGNQPQHFGDGTRLSIL.